This T cell receptor beta chain comes out of a study of T cell changes during pregnancy in multiple sclerosis. The CDR3 extends over 16 amino acids. The germline CDR1 and CDR2 sequences are SEHNR and FQNEAQ (reference sequence). V lost 0 bases to trimming and J lost 3 bases, with 14 bases between them. Data came from immunoSEQ multiplex PCR; TCRdb stores just in-frame clones and leaves some out. In the table there are about 46,000 clones, more than 85% of which are singletons. The specimen comprised CD4+ T cells from peripheral blood mononuclear cells, sampled after pregnancy. The chain links TRBV7-9 to TRBJ1-1, with D perhaps TRBD1 (5 bases). The receptor was isolated from a female donor with multiple sclerosis, enrolled in a pregnancy study. CDR3 coding DNA: TGTGCCAGCAGCTTAGCGGAGGGGAGAAAGGACACTGAAGCTTTCTTT. Translation gives CASSLAEGRKDTEAFF.